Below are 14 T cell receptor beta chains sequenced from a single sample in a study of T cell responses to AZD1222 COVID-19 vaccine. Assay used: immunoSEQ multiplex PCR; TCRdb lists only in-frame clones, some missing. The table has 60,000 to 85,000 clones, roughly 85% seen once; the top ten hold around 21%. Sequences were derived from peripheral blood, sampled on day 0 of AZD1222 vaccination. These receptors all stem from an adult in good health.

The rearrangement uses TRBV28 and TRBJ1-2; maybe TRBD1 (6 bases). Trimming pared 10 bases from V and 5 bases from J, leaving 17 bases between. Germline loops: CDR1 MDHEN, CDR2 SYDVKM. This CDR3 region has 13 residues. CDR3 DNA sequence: TGTGCCACCGAGGACAGCGTGAGGTATGGCTACACCTTC. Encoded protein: CATEDSVRYGYTF.

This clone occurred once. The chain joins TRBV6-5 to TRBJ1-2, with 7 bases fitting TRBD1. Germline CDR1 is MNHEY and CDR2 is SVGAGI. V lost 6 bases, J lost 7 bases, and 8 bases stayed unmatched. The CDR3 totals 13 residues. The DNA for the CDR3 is TGTGCCAGCAGGGCTCCGACAGGGTTTGGCTACACCTTC. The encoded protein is CASRAPTGFGYTF.

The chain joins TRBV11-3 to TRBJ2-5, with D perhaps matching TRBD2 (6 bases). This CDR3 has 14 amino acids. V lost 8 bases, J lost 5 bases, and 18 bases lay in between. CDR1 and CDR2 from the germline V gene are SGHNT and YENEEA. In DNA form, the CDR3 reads TGTGCCAGCGGCCTGACGAGCGGGCGGGAGACCCAGTACTTC. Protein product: CASGLTSGRETQYF.

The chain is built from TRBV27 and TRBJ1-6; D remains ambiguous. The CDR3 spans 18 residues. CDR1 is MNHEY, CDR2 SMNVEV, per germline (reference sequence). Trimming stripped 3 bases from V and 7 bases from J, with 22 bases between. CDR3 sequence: CASSLNNLSLRGNSPLHF. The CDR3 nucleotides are TGTGCCAGCAGTTTGAATAACCTCAGCCTCCGTGGAAATTCACCCCTCCACTTT.

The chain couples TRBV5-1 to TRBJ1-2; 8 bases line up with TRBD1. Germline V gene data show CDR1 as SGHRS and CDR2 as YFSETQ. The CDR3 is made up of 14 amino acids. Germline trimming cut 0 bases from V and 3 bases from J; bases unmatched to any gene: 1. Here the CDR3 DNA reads TGCGCCAGCAGCTTGGCGGACAGGGACTATGGCTACACCTTC. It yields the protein CASSLADRDYGYTF.

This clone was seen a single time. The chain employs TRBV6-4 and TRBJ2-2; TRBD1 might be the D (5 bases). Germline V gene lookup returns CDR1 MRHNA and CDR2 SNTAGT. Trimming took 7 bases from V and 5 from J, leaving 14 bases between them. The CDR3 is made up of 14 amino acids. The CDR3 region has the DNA TGTGCCAGCAAGCAGGGCGTTAGGACCGGGGAGCTGTTTTTT. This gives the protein CASKQGVRTGELFF.

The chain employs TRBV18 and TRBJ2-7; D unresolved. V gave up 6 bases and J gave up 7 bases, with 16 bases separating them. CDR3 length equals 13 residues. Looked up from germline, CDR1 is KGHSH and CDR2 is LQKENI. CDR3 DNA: TGTGCCAGCTCTCCTCGTCTCGCCCTGGAGCAGTACTTC. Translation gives CASSPRLALEQYF.

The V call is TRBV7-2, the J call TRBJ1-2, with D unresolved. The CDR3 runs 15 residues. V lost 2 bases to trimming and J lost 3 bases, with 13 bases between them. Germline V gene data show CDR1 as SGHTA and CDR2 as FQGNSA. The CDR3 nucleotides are TGTGCCAGCAGCTTATCGGCGAGTGGGGACTATGGCTACACCTTC. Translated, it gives CASSLSASGDYGYTF.

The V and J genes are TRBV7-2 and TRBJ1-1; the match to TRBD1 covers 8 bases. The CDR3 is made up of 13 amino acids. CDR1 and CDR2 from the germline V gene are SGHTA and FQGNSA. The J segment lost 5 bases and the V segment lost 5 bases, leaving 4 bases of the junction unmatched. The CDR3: CASSTGQGTEAFF. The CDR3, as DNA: TGTGCCAGCAGCACCGGACAGGGTACTGAAGCTTTCTTT.

CDR3 in amino acids: CASSKKTGGEQPQHF. As DNA, the CDR3 is TGTGCCAGCAGCAAAAAAACAGGGGGTGAACAGCCCCAGCATTTT. This chain joins TRBV5-8 and TRBJ1-5; TRBD1 aligns across 8 bases. CDR3 size: 15 residues. Germline CDR1 SGHTS, CDR2 YDEGEE. The V segment lost 4 bases and the J segment 7 bases; nucleotides outside the gene matches: 10.

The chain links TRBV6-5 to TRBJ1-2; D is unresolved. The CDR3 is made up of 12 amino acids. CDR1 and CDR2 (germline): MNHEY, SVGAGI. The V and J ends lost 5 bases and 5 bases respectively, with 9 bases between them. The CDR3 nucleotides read TGTGCCAGCAGTCCTACTCCTTATGGCTACACCTTC. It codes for CASSPTPYGYTF.

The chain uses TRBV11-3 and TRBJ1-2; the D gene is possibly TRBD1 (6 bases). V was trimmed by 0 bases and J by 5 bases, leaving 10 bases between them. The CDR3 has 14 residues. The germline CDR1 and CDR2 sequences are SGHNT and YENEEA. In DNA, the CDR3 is TGTGCCAGCAGCTTAGATATCGGGACATATGGCTACACCTTC. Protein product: CASSLDIGTYGYTF.

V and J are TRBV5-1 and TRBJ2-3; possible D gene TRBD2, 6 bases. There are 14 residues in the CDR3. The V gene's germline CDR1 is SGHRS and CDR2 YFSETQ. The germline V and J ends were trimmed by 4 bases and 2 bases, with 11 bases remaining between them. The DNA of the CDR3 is TGCGCCAGCAGCGCCGGAGGGACCACAGATACGCAGTATTTT. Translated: CASSAGGTTDTQYF.

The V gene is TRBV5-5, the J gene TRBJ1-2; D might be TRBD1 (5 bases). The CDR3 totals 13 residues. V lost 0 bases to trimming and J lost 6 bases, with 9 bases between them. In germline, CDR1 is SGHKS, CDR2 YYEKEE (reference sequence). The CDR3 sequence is CASSLVTANGYTF. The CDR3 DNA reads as TGTGCCAGCAGCTTGGTGACAGCGAATGGCTACACCTTC. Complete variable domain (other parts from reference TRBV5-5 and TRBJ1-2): DAGVTQSPTHLIKTRGQQVTLRCSPISGHKSVSWYQQVLGQGPQFIFQYYEKEERGRGNFPDRFSARQFPNYSSELNVNALLLGDSALYLCASSLVTANGYTFGSGTRLTVV.